Listed below are T cell receptor beta chains from one sample, sequenced in a study of sequential checkpoint blockade in melanoma. Measured with immunoSEQ multiplex PCR; TCRdb has only the in-frame clones, and not every one. Seen here are under 20,000 clones, 74% observed once, and the top ten hold 30% to 35%. The input for sequencing was CD8+ T cells sorted from blood (inferred from file names), taken from a patient given nivolumab and ipilimumab in sequence. Receptors were obtained from a human donor with melanoma. Both conserved end residues are part of each CDR3. A D gene is named only where the DNA matches it firmly. Clone size is stated in some rows and not others, as once, few, many or a class when expanded.

d_gene	j_gene	v_gene	abundance	CDR3nt	CDR3aa
TRBD2	TRBJ2-5	TRBV7-9	-	TGTGCCAGCAGCTGGGGAGGGGAGTCGGGTGAGCAGTACTTC	CASSWGGESGEQYF
TRBD2	TRBJ2-7	TRBV10-2	few	TGCGCCAGCAGTGAGTCGGGACTAGCGGGAGATGGGCAGTACTTC	CASSESGLAGDGQYF
-	TRBJ2-7	TRBV12-5	-	TGTGCTAGTGCCCCGGCGGGATCCTACGAGCAGTACTTC	CASAPAGSYEQYF
TRBD1	TRBJ1-1	TRBV11-2	-	TGTGCCAGCAGCCCCGGACAGGGCCTTCTCGCTTTCTTT	CASSPGQGLLAFF
TRBD2	TRBJ2-7	TRBV30	-	TGTGCCTGGAGTGGAGCGGGGGGCGTAGACGAGCAGTACTTC	CAWSGAGGVDEQYF
-	TRBJ2-7	TRBV7-9	-	TGTGCCAGCAGCTCGGGAACCCGCTCCTACGAGCAGTACTTC	CASSSGTRSYEQYF
TRBD2	TRBJ2-7	TRBV13	-	TGTGCCAGCAGCACGACCCTAGCGGTATACGAGCAGTACTTC	CASSTTLAVYEQYF
TRBD1	TRBJ1-2	TRBV6-5	-	TGTGCCAGCAGTGAACAGAGACAGGGAGATGGCTACACCTTC	CASSEQRQGDGYTF
TRBD1	TRBJ2-1	TRBV5-6	-	TGTGCCAGCAGCTTGAGGGCGACAGGGGTTTACAATGAGCAGTTCTTC	CASSLRATGVYNEQFF
TRBD1	TRBJ2-7	TRBV4-2	medium-sized	TGTGCCAGCAGCCAAGATCATGGACAGGGATCTGACGAGCAGTACTTC	CASSQDHGQGSDEQYF
-	TRBJ1-1	TRBV15	-	TGTGCCACCGGACAGCTCAACACTGAAGCTTTCTTT	CATGQLNTEAFF